Shown below are 8 T cell receptor beta chains from a single sample sequenced in a study of regulatory T cells in long-lasting Graves disease. According to the study, TCR beta libraries were built with iRepertoire HTBI primers and CDR3-region Arm-PCR. A single record per CDR3 protein comes from TCRdb applying MiXCR to the multiplex PCR reads. The table lists 350,000 to 450,000 distinct CDR3 sequences, around 15% of them singletons. Time point of the sample: newly diagnosed GD, antithyroid drugs for less than 3 months. From PBMCs, RNA was extracted and then used to make the TCR library. In addition, the sample was reused for a study of T cells in Graves' hyperthyroidism and ophthalmopathy.

The material was peripheral blood mononuclear cells (PBMCs), obtained at new diagnosis, from a patient treated with antithyroid drugs. These receptors all stem from a man aged 40-50 years with Graves disease.

This clonotype was detected only a few times. CDR3 sequence: CASSQDLGRGYGTQYF. The CDR3 DNA sequence: TGTGCCAGCAGCCAAGACCTGGGGCGCGGATACGGGACCCAGTACTTC. The V call is TRBV4-2, the J call TRBJ2-5, with D tentatively TRBD1 (5 bases). V was shortened by 0 bases and J by 7 bases, with 18 bases between the two germline ends. CDR1 is LGHNA and CDR2 is YNFKEQ in the germline V gene. This CDR3 comprises 16 residues.

As regards this clonotype: Given a much more abundant clone one base away, this may be a read error. V is TRBV27 and J is TRBJ1-1; the D is unclear. V was trimmed by 5 bases and J by 11 bases, leaving 21 bases between them. Germline V CDR1 and CDR2: MNHEY, SMNVEV (reference sequence). The CDR3 has 14 residues. The CDR3 here is CASSDTEAVMVAFF. The CDR3 coding sequence is TGTGCCAGCAGTGATACAGAGGCAGTTATGGTTGCTTTCTTT.

This clonotype was counted at least ten times. The chain joins TRBV27 to TRBJ2-7; weak D call: TRBD2 (6 bases). Germline V CDR1 and CDR2: MNHEY, SMNVEV (reference sequence). CDR3 size: 14 residues. Trimming removed 7 bases from V and 0 bases from J, with 13 bases in between. The CDR3 coding sequence is TGTGCCAGCAACCACGGGGGAAGCTCCTACGAGCAGTACTTC. This encodes CASNHGGSSYEQYF.

In its sample, this clonotype was seen many times. V is TRBV5-1 and J is TRBJ2-5, with 8 bases matching TRBD2. The J call is uncertain, as TRBJ2-1 better fits the DNA end. There are 14 residues in the CDR3. CDR1 SGHRS and CDR2 YFSETQ come from the germline V gene. CDR3 DNA: TGCGCCAGCAGCTTGGGACTAGCGACCAATGAGCAGTTCTTC. Translating it yields CASSLGLATNEQFF.

This clonotype has a count of ten or more. This chain uses TRBV2 with TRBJ2-7; 12 bases are shared with TRBD1. V lost 7 bases and J lost 7; bases outside the gene matches: 8. This CDR3 spans 14 amino acids. Per the germline V gene, CDR1 is SNHLY and CDR2 is FYNNEI. This CDR3 is CASTPLGQGAEQYF. CDR3 bases: TGTGCCAGCACGCCATTGGGACAGGGGGCGGAGCAGTACTTC. Using reference TRBV2 and TRBJ2-7 for the parts outside the CDR3, the full variable domain is EPEVTQTPSHQVTQMGQEVILRCVPISNHLYFYWYRQILGQKVEFLVSFYNNEISEKSEIFDDQFSVERPDGSNFTLKIRSTKLEDSAMYFCASTPLGQGAEQYFGPGTRLTVT.

Many counts were recorded for this clonotype. The chain recombines TRBV12-3 or TRBV12-4 with TRBJ1-6; no clear D gene. V was cut by 3 bases and J by 13 bases, with 10 bases left in between. This CDR3 is built from 12 residues. CDR3 protein: CASSLSHPPLHF. CDR3 bases: TGTGCCAGCAGTTTGTCTCATCCCCCCCTCCACTTT.

The table lists this clonotype with many counts. This sequence joins TRBV18 and TRBJ1-4; tentatively, D is TRBD1 (6 bases). V was clipped by 5 bases and J by 8 bases, with 15 bases between them. The CDR3 is 14 amino acids. Per germline, CDR1 KGHSH and CDR2 LQKENI. This CDR3 is CASSARGLDEKLFF. The DNA for the CDR3 is TGTGCCAGCTCAGCCAGGGGCTTGGACGAAAAACTGTTTTTT.

This clonotype has just a few counts. The rearrangement uses TRBV3-1 and TRBJ1-3; D is uncertain. Germline CDR1 LGHDT, CDR2 YNNKEL (reference sequence). The CDR3 length is 15 residues. V lost 5 bases and J 5 bases, leaving 16 bases between the germline ends. The CDR3 loop reads CASSSPFRSRNTIYF. In DNA, the CDR3 is TGTGCCAGCAGCTCTCCTTTCAGAAGTCGAAACACCATATATTTT.